Included here is one T cell receptor beta chain sequence, with context. Its specificity is unknown. The data were taken from a study of T cell repertoires in cytomegalovirus infection. Background on the study: Matching HLA type and CMV infection were both indicated by public TCR beta signatures. The study's findings and limits: Summed frequency of public TCR beta families distinguished CMV carriers with the relevant HLA.

V trimming: 1 base; J trimming: 8 bases; junction bases outside the gene matches: 4. This CDR3 is built from 14 residues. Germline values: CDR1 SGHRS, CDR2 YFSETQ. TCRdb re-called the reads with MiXCR, one entry per CDR3 protein. The data hold some 390,000 distinct CDR3 sequences, with 15% to 20% observed a single time. This TCR came from a human donor in good health (CMV status not recorded). Some clones in this sample may be carry-over from other donors' samples. Sequenced: PBMCs. V and J are TRBV5-1 and TRBJ2-1, with 9 nucleotides matching TRBD2. The CDR3 loop reads CASSLTSGRDEQFF. CDR3 in DNA: TGCGCCAGCAGCTTGACTAGCGGGCGCGATGAGCAGTTCTTC.